This TCR beta chain was recorded in a study of monozygotic twins with inflammatory bowel disease. Overall study results and limits: The study found lower TCRbeta diversity (inverse Simpson) in IBD patients than in healthy co-twins.

About this clonotype itself: Its antigen is as yet unknown.

TCRdb reprocessed the 5' RACE reads, with one entry per CDR3 protein and no DNA. The sample table sets out more than 110,000 distinct CDR3 sequences. The V gene's germline CDR1 is SEHNR and CDR2 FQNEAQ (reference sequence). The CDR3 sequence is 13 residues long. The sequence came from a human donor with ulcerative colitis or Crohn's disease, or a healthy co-twin of an affected twin (not recorded which). Sequences were obtained from blood. The chain combines TRBV7-9 with TRBJ1-1; TCRdb reports TRBD1, a call that lacks DNA to check it against. The CDR3 here is CASSQRQDGGAFF.